Presented here are 17 T cell receptor beta chains from one specimen sequenced in a study of T cells expressing NK-cell markers. TCRdb reanalyzed the 5' RACE reads and collapses them to one entry per CDR3 protein, without DNA. The sample totals about 410,000 distinct CDR3 sequences; its top ten clones hold about 10%. The sequencing input was blood T cells: a sorted CD56 or NKG2C T cell subset, CD4+ or CD8+ T cells, or bulk PBMC T cells (not recorded which). Receptor source: a woman aged 45-60 years in good health.

The chain couples TRBV7-8 to TRBJ2-1. Looked up from germline, CDR1 is SGHVS and CDR2 is FQNEAQ. CDR3 length: 15 amino acids. CDR3: CASSPDGYSYNEQFF.

The gene calls are TRBV7-9 and TRBJ2-1. Germline V lookup: CDR1 SEHNR, CDR2 FQNEAQ (reference sequence). The CDR3 consists of 13 residues. This chain's CDR3 is CASSFLVYNEQFF. Full variable domain (outside the CDR3, taken from reference TRBV7-9 and TRBJ2-1): DTGVSQNPRHKITKRGQNVTFRCDPISEHNRLYWYRQTLGQGPEFLTYFQNEAQLEKSRLLSDRFSAERPKGSFSTLEIQRTEQGDSAMYLCASSFLVYNEQFFGPGTRLTVL.

The rearrangement joins TRBV18 to TRBJ1-1. The length of the CDR3 is 16 residues. Germline V lookup: CDR1 KGHSH, CDR2 LQKENI. The CDR3 sequence is CASSATQGTLNTEAFF.

The rearrangement uses TRBV7-6 and TRBJ2-5; TCRdb lists TRBD2, though no DNA is available to test this call. The CDR3 extends over 15 amino acids. Germline values: CDR1 SGHVS, CDR2 FNYEAQ. This CDR3 reads CASSSGVAGAGTQYF.

J is TRBJ2-2 and V is TRBV6-1; TCRdb returns TRBD2, unconfirmable since there is no DNA. From germline, CDR1 is MNHNS and CDR2 SASEGT. This CDR3 has 15 residues. The CDR3 loop reads CASGGIAGGTGELFF.

The chain joins TRBV20-1 to TRBJ1-5; TCRdb indicates TRBD1, and absent DNA this call remains unverified. Per germline, CDR1 DFQATT and CDR2 SNEGSKA (reference sequence). This CDR3 comprises 14 residues. CDR3 amino acids: CSAGDTGATQPQHF.

The CDR3 protein is CASSPSGANVLTF. The rearrangement uses TRBV18 and TRBJ2-6. The CDR3 extends over 13 amino acids. Germline V lookup: CDR1 KGHSH, CDR2 LQKENI.

The chain employs TRBV15 and TRBJ2-7; TCRdb reports TRBD1, a call that lacks DNA to check it against. The CDR3 is made up of 14 amino acids. Germline V lookup: CDR1 LNHNV, CDR2 YYDKDF (reference sequence). CDR3 sequence reads: CATSNRDSSYEQYF.

The chain recombines TRBV3-1 with TRBJ2-2; there is no DNA to check the TCRdb D call of TRBD2. Per germline, CDR1 LGHDT and CDR2 YNNKEL (reference sequence). The CDR3 runs to 14 residues. The CDR3 spells CASSQTSDWGELFF.

The chain uses TRBV15 and TRBJ2-2; lacking DNA, the TRBD1 call made by TCRdb goes unchecked. Germline V gene lookup returns CDR1 LNHNV and CDR2 YYDKDF (reference sequence). The CDR3 runs 15 residues. CDR3 sequence reads: CATSRGGAATGELFF.

This rearrangement joins TRBV10-1 to TRBJ2-5; with no DNA, the TCRdb D assignment of TRBD1 cannot be verified. The germline CDR1 and CDR2 sequences are WNHNN and SYGVQD (reference sequence). The CDR3 is 16 residues long. CDR3 sequence: CASSVGDRRYQETQYF.

The chain combines TRBV20-1 with TRBJ2-1; TCRdb's assignment of TRBD1 cannot be checked, as there is no DNA. Germline assignment: CDR1 DFQATT and CDR2 SNEGSKA (reference sequence). CDR3 length equals 16 residues. CDR3 loop: CSARSDRGRSGHEQFF.

This chain connects TRBV25-1 to TRBJ2-3; checking the TCRdb D call of TRBD1 is not possible without DNA. From germline, CDR1 is MGHDK and CDR2 SYGVNS. The CDR3 is made up of 20 amino acids. The CDR3: CASSELGQGKNLRSTDTQYF. The complete variable domain, with remaining parts taken from reference TRBV25-1 and TRBJ2-3, reads EADIYQTPRYLVIGTGKKITLECSQTMGHDKMYWYQQDPGMELHLIHYSYGVNSTEKGDLSSESTVSRIRTEHFPLTLESARPSHTSQYLCASSELGQGKNLRSTDTQYFGPGTRLTVL.

V usage is TRBV15 and J usage is TRBJ2-1; as DNA is missing, the TRBD1 call by TCRdb cannot be tested. This CDR3 spans 17 amino acids. Per germline, CDR1 LNHNV and CDR2 YYDKDF (reference sequence). CDR3 loop: CATSRGRDRGRGRGEFF.

CDR3 loop: CASISPEPSGRTGELFF. The rearrangement joins TRBV21-1 to TRBJ2-2; there is no DNA to check the TCRdb D call of TRBD2. TRBV21-1 is classified as a pseudogene. There are 17 residues in the CDR3.

The V and J genes are TRBV20-1 and TRBJ2-1; TCRdb's D call of TRBD2 is untestable without DNA. The CDR3 extends over 15 amino acids. CDR1 and CDR2 from the germline V gene are DFQATT and SNEGSKA (reference sequence). CDR3 sequence reads: CSARDLLAGVDEQFF.

The chain has TRBV10-3 and TRBJ1-1; TCRdb proposes TRBD1, but this gene call is untestable without DNA. The CDR3 totals 14 residues. Germline V gene lookup returns CDR1 ENHRY and CDR2 SYGVKD. The CDR3 reads CAIGGQAMNTEAFF.